Listed below are T cell receptor beta chains from one sample, sequenced in a study of shared clonotypes between healthy human individuals. Sequencing was performed with immunoSEQ multiplex PCR; in TCRdb, only in-frame clones are kept and a portion is missing. The table shows roughly 2.2 million clones, with roughly 93% occurring only once. Sequencing was done on a sample of naive CD4+ T cells from PBMCs. The receptors originated from a man aged 18 to 30 in good health. Some clones in this sample may be carry-over from other donors' samples. Both conserved end residues are part of each CDR3. A D gene is named only where the DNA matches it firmly.

V	D	J	CDR3
TRBV5-1	TRBD1	TRBJ1-3	CASSPSRGNSGNTIYF
TRBV13	NA	TRBJ2-7	CASHTRDNAYEQYF
TRBV7-9	NA	TRBJ2-1	CASSLADTYNEQFF
TRBV5-6	NA	TRBJ2-2	CASSLGAAGELFF
TRBV27	TRBD2	TRBJ2-3	CASSFLPAGPTDTQYF
TRBV28	NA	TRBJ2-7	CASSTSVEQYF
TRBV2	TRBD1	TRBJ1-1	CASSGRQGNTEAFF
TRBV4-3	NA	TRBJ2-7	CASSQDGAGGYEQYF
TRBV5-4	NA	TRBJ2-6	CASSLEGTGSSGANVLTF
TRBV7-2	NA	TRBJ1-1	CASSPRVNTEAFF
TRBV28	NA	TRBJ2-1	CASSPEGRRINEQFF
TRBV30	NA	TRBJ2-7	CAWSTSFGRTYSYEQYF
TRBV5-5	TRBD2	TRBJ2-3	CASSGLAGGDTQYF
TRBV2	NA	TRBJ2-7	CASSVAGYEQYF
TRBV27	NA	TRBJ1-1	CASNGNRFSEAFF
TRBV10-1	TRBD2	TRBJ2-5	CASSESASGGETQYF
TRBV6-1	NA	TRBJ1-2	CASSEGGTAYGYTF
TRBV6-6	NA	TRBJ2-4	CASSSHALAKNIQYF
TRBV7-9	NA	TRBJ2-5	CASSSGQETQYF
TRBV4-1	NA	TRBJ1-1	CASSRGDSRNTEAFF
TRBV11-2	TRBD2	TRBJ2-5	CASSLVGSGILETQYF
TRBV7-3	NA	TRBJ2-5	CASSLTRDSETQYF
TRBV7-3	NA	TRBJ1-1	CASSRNREDTEAFF
TRBV28	NA	TRBJ2-7	CASSKGYEQYF
TRBV29-1	TRBD1	TRBJ1-1	CSVLATLWTGYTEAFF
TRBV7-6	TRBD2	TRBJ2-7	CASTPGGGPTYAYEQYF
TRBV5-4	NA	TRBJ2-2	CASSLQANTGELFF
TRBV6-5	TRBD1	TRBJ1-4	CASSGQEDEKLFF
TRBV5-1	TRBD1	TRBJ1-5	CASSLGDREGQPQHF
TRBV2	TRBD1	TRBJ2-1	CASSRTGASYNEQFF
TRBV27	TRBD1	TRBJ2-7	CASRKGGQSYEQYF
TRBV7-9	TRBD1	TRBJ1-1	CASSSGGDRAVLNTEAFF
TRBV30	NA	TRBJ2-2	CALTRTGELFF
TRBV29-1	TRBD2	TRBJ2-1	CSVLGLAGSIISNEQFF
TRBV5-6	TRBD1	TRBJ2-7	CASSPRTGDYEQYF
TRBV7-3	TRBD1	TRBJ2-7	CASSLGTALSYEQYF
TRBV7-3	NA	TRBJ2-5	CASSLSRVGKETQYF
TRBV5-1	TRBD2	TRBJ2-2	CASSFLAGGNTGELFF
TRBV28	NA	TRBJ2-5	CASSYPRARETQYF
TRBV19	NA	TRBJ1-5	CASSFRENQPQHF
TRBV7-2	NA	NA	CASRGGSYEQYF
TRBV30	NA	TRBJ1-1	CAWSVRGGTEAFF
TRBV5-6	NA	TRBJ1-6	CASSLTGRQIYNSPLHF
TRBV2	TRBD2	TRBJ2-3	CASEREGLDTQYF
TRBV27	NA	TRBJ1-1	CASSFRGANTEAFF